Presented here are 28 T cell receptor beta chains from one specimen sequenced in a study of T cells expressing NK-cell markers. Reprocessing the 5' RACE reads, TCRdb reports a single entry for every CDR3 protein and omits DNA. This repertoire includes 300,000 to 500,000 distinct CDR3 sequences. Sample: blood T cells: a sorted CD56 or NKG2C T cell subset, CD4+ or CD8+ T cells, or bulk PBMC T cells (not recorded which). The receptors derive from a woman between 45 and 65 years old in good health.

V usage is TRBV11-2 and J usage is TRBJ2-7; TCRdb reports TRBD1, a call that lacks DNA to check it against. CDR3 size: 13 residues. The germline CDR1 and CDR2 sequences are SGHAT and FQNNGV. The CDR3 sequence: CASSSTGVNEQYF. Using reference TRBV11-2 and TRBJ2-7 for the parts outside the CDR3, the full variable domain is EAGVAQSPRYKIIEKRQSVAFWCNPISGHATLYWYQQILGQGPKLLIQFQNNGVVDDSQLPKDRFSAERLKGVDSTLKIQPAKLEDSAVYLCASSSTGVNEQYFGPGTRLTVT.

The V and J genes are TRBV5-1 and TRBJ2-7; the TCRdb D gene call, TRBD1, has no DNA to confirm it. The length of the CDR3 is 13 residues. Germline CDR1 reads SGHRS; CDR2 reads YFSETQ. CDR3 amino acids: CASSYRDNYEQYF. Filled out from reference TRBV5-1 and TRBJ2-7, the complete variable domain reads KAGVTQTPRYLIKTRGQQVTLSCSPISGHRSVSWYQQTPGQGLQFLFEYFSETQRNKGNFPGRFSGRQFSNSRSEMNVSTLELGDSALYLCASSYRDNYEQYFGPGTRLTVT.

The J gene is TRBJ2-1, the V gene TRBV6-5; with no DNA, the TCRdb D assignment of TRBD2 cannot be verified. There are 15 residues in the CDR3. Germline CDR1 MNHEY, CDR2 SVGAGI. The CDR3 region is CASRTLAGVYNEQFF.

The chain employs TRBV10-3 and TRBJ1-5. CDR1 is ENHRY and CDR2 is SYGVKD in the germline V gene. The CDR3 has 12 residues. CDR3: CAISESFGPQHF.

This rearrangement joins TRBV11-2 to TRBJ2-2; TCRdb returns TRBD2, unconfirmable since there is no DNA. In germline, CDR1 is SGHAT, CDR2 FQNNGV. This CDR3 is 17 amino acids long. CDR3: CASSLSSGRAGAGELFF.

V is TRBV20-1 and J is TRBJ2-1; absent DNA, TCRdb's TRBD2 call cannot be checked. The CDR3 runs 13 residues. The germline gives CDR1 DFQATT, CDR2 SNEGSKA (reference sequence). CDR3 protein: CSPMLAGYNEQFF.

The CDR3 protein is CATHDGVSYGYTF. J is TRBJ1-2 and V is TRBV24-1. The CDR3 covers 13 residues. Germline assignment: CDR1 KGHDR and CDR2 SFDVKD.

This chain's CDR3 is CASSLGGYDEKLFF. The gene calls are TRBV27 and TRBJ1-4. The length of the CDR3 is 14 residues. Germline V gene lookup returns CDR1 MNHEY and CDR2 SMNVEV (reference sequence). Full variable domain (missing parts from reference TRBV27 and TRBJ1-4): EAQVTQNPRYLITVTGKKLTVTCSQNMNHEYMSWYRQDPGLGLRQIYYSMNVEVTDKGDVPEGYKVSRKEKRNFPLILESPSPNQTSLYFCASSLGGYDEKLFFGSGTQLSVL.

The chain joins TRBV15 to TRBJ2-1; checking the TCRdb D call of TRBD2 is not possible without DNA. This CDR3 has 16 residues. In germline, CDR1 is LNHNV, CDR2 YYDKDF (reference sequence). CDR3: CATSRDAGRTYNEQFF.

V usage is TRBV6-1 and J usage is TRBJ2-2; TCRdb calls TRBD2, which cannot be checked without DNA. Germline lookup yields CDR1 MNHNS and CDR2 SASEGT. This CDR3 contains 16 residues. CDR3 amino acids: CASAQLAGGNTGELFF.

The V and J genes are TRBV7-9 and TRBJ2-1; lacking DNA, the TRBD2 call made by TCRdb goes unchecked. The CDR3 length is 16 residues. Germline assignment: CDR1 SEHNR and CDR2 FQNEAQ (reference sequence). CDR3 protein: CAIESHTSGEGNEQFF.

V usage is TRBV7-2 and J usage is TRBJ2-3; TCRdb's D call, TRBD2, is unchecked because there is no DNA. The CDR3 is made up of 17 amino acids. Germline V gene data show CDR1 as SGHTA and CDR2 as FQGNSA. The CDR3 protein is CASSLTWLGVSTDTQYF.

The gene calls are TRBV14 and TRBJ2-5; TCRdb's D gene call, TRBD1, goes unchecked for lack of DNA. The germline V gene encodes CDR1 SGHDN and CDR2 FVKESK. The CDR3 is made up of 15 amino acids. The chain's CDR3 is CASSQDRKGGETQYF.

CDR3 sequence: CASSLRTSGPFNEQFF. V is TRBV5-1 and J is TRBJ2-1; TCRdb names TRBD2, which stays unverified in the absence of DNA. The V gene's germline CDR1 is SGHRS and CDR2 YFSETQ. The CDR3 length is 16 residues.

The chain combines TRBV19 with TRBJ2-5; there is no DNA to check the TCRdb D call of TRBD1. This CDR3 region has 13 residues. The germline CDR1 and CDR2 sequences are LNHDA and SQIVND (reference sequence). The CDR3 sequence is CASRNTGYETQYF.

The chain combines TRBV5-1 with TRBJ2-1; the D call of TRBD2 rests on TCRdb alone, since no DNA is present to check it. The germline V gene has CDR1 SGHRS and CDR2 YFSETQ. This CDR3 spans 14 amino acids. The CDR3 loop reads CASSPRTSVYEQFF.

The CDR3 sequence: CSAPTGTRYEQYF. This chain connects TRBV20-1 to TRBJ2-7; TCRdb's D call, TRBD2, is unchecked because there is no DNA. Germline V gene lookup returns CDR1 DFQATT and CDR2 SNEGSKA (reference sequence). The CDR3 is 13 residues long.

The chain combines TRBV20-1 with TRBJ2-1; TCRdb's D call, TRBD2, is unchecked because there is no DNA. This CDR3 has 16 amino acids. The germline CDR1 and CDR2 sequences are DFQATT and SNEGSKA (reference sequence). The CDR3 protein is CSASSVSGRIGNEQFF.

The chain has TRBV10-2 and TRBJ2-3; the D call of TRBD2 rests on TCRdb alone, since no DNA is present to check it. Germline V gene sequence: CDR1 WSHSY, CDR2 SAAADI. The CDR3 extends over 15 amino acids. The CDR3: CASSELAAGTDTQYF.

The V gene is TRBV20-1, the J gene TRBJ1-2; TCRdb lists TRBD1, though no DNA is available to test this call. Germline CDR1 is DFQATT and CDR2 is SNEGSKA (reference sequence). CDR3 length: 13 residues. The CDR3 sequence is CSAPDRGDYGYTF.

The J gene is TRBJ2-5, the V gene TRBV20-1; TCRdb indicates TRBD1, and absent DNA this call remains unverified. The CDR3 has 13 residues. Germline CDR1 and CDR2: DFQATT and SNEGSKA (reference sequence). The CDR3 protein is CSAFWAEQETQYF.

The J gene is TRBJ2-3, the V gene TRBV2; TCRdb's assignment of TRBD1 cannot be checked, as there is no DNA. Germline assignment: CDR1 SNHLY and CDR2 FYNNEI. CDR3 length: 14 residues. CDR3 sequence: CASSENRNTDTQYF.

J is TRBJ2-3 and V is TRBV5-4; TCRdb outputs TRBD1, but without DNA this stays unchecked. CDR1 is SGHNT and CDR2 is YYREEE in the germline V gene (reference sequence). CDR3 length: 16 residues. The CDR3 region is CASSLGSGTPTDTQYF.

This chain links TRBV27 with TRBJ2-7; TCRdb indicates TRBD1, and absent DNA this call remains unverified. The germline V gene has CDR1 MNHEY and CDR2 SMNVEV (reference sequence). This CDR3 has 13 amino acids. The CDR3 reads CASSPTDSYEQYF.

CDR3 sequence reads: CASSNRDRGAGSDYNEQFF. This chain uses TRBV19 with TRBJ2-1; TCRdb names TRBD1, which stays unverified in the absence of DNA. This CDR3 contains 19 residues. CDR1 and CDR2 (germline): LNHDA, SQIVND (reference sequence).

The V and J genes are TRBV5-1 and TRBJ2-7. Germline CDR1 reads SGHRS; CDR2 reads YFSETQ. This CDR3 has 14 amino acids. The CDR3 loop reads CASSLLIGGHEQYF.

This chain uses TRBV3-1 with TRBJ2-2; the D call of TRBD2 rests on TCRdb alone, since no DNA is present to check it. This CDR3 is built from 17 residues. The germline gives CDR1 LGHDT, CDR2 YNNKEL (reference sequence). The CDR3 reads CASSQVKLADYTGELFF.

The CDR3 is CASSLDLGGTNEKLFF. V and J are TRBV12-3 or TRBV12-4 and TRBJ1-4; the TRBD1 assignment by TCRdb is unverifiable without DNA. The CDR3 loop spans 16 amino acids.